The 15 T cell receptor beta chains listed next were all sequenced from one sample in a study of blood T cell repertoires in COVID-19. Clones were sequenced by immunoSEQ multiplex PCR, and TCRdb holds only the in-frame ones, with some missing. The sample records about 200,000 clones, 70% to 90% being singletons. Sequencing was performed on peripheral blood. The receptors were gathered from a woman aged 35 to 49 who had recovered from COVID-19.

CDR3 in amino acids: CAWSLRETQYF. DNA of the CDR3: TGTGCCTGGAGCCTGCGGGAGACCCAGTACTTC. The rearrangement links TRBV30 to TRBJ2-5; no reliable D call. From germline, CDR1 is GTSNPN and CDR2 SVGIG (reference sequence). This CDR3 is 11 amino acids long. Trimming took 3 bases from V and 5 from J, leaving 7 bases between them.

The rearrangement uses TRBV29-1 and TRBJ2-5; 7 nucleotides line up with TRBD1. This CDR3 has 12 residues. Germline V CDR1 and CDR2: SQVTM, ANQGSEA. Trimming cost V 6 bases and J 2 bases; bases outside gene matches: 3. The CDR3 DNA reads as TGCAGCGTCTCGACAGGGCAAGAGACCCAGTACTTC. It codes for CSVSTGQETQYF.

The chain uses TRBV5-6 and TRBJ2-4, with D perhaps matching TRBD1 (6 bases). This CDR3 is 15 amino acids long. Germline-derived CDR1 and CDR2 are SGHDT and YYEEEE. Trimming took 0 bases from V and 1 from J, leaving 8 bases between them. CDR3 nucleotide sequence: TGTGCCAGCAGCTTGGCAGGGGCGGCCAAAAACATTCAGTACTTC. Protein product: CASSLAGAAKNIQYF.

As DNA, the CDR3 is TGTGCCAGTAGTATAAATCGACGGGTCTATGGCTACACCTTC. Translation gives CASSINRRVYGYTF. The chain carries TRBV19 and TRBJ1-2; the D is unclear. The V gene lost 2 bases and the J gene lost 4 bases, with 11 bases spanning the gap. The germline gives CDR1 LNHDA, CDR2 SQIVND (reference sequence). The CDR3 totals 14 residues. Full variable domain (rest looked up from reference TRBV19 and TRBJ1-2): DGGITQSPKYLFRKEGQNVTLSCEQNLNHDAMYWYRQDPGQGLRLIYYSQIVNDFQKGDIAEGYSVSREKKESFPLTVTSAQKNPTAFYLCASSINRRVYGYTFGSGTRLTVV.

J is TRBJ2-7 and V is TRBV12-3 or TRBV12-4, with D maybe TRBD1 (5 bases). V was pared by 6 bases and J by 1 base, with 10 bases between. The CDR3 loop spans 13 amino acids. CDR3 in DNA: TGTGCCAGCAGAAAACAGGAGTCCTACGAGCAGTACTTC. As protein: CASRKQESYEQYF.

This chain connects TRBV11-2 to TRBJ2-7; D is unclear. The germline V gene encodes CDR1 SGHAT and CDR2 FQNNGV. The V and J ends lost 5 bases and 4 bases respectively, with 18 bases between them. CDR3 length: 15 amino acids. Here the CDR3 reads CASSPQPSPMYEQYF. DNA of the CDR3: TGTGCCAGCAGCCCCCAACCCAGTCCCATGTACGAGCAGTACTTC. Combining the CDR3 with reference TRBV11-2 and TRBJ2-7 gives the whole variable domain EAGVAQSPRYKIIEKRQSVAFWCNPISGHATLYWYQQILGQGPKLLIQFQNNGVVDDSQLPKDRFSAERLKGVDSTLKIQPAKLEDSAVYLCASSPQPSPMYEQYFGPGTRLTVT.

Only one count was recorded for this clone. This rearrangement joins TRBV2 to TRBJ2-7; D may be TRBD1 (6 bases). The CDR3 spans 14 residues. Germline V gene lookup returns CDR1 SNHLY and CDR2 FYNNEI. V lost 2 bases, J lost 2 bases, and 10 bases lay in between. The CDR3 DNA reads as TGTGCCAGCAGTGAATTGAACAGGGCCTACGAGCAGTACTTC. Protein: CASSELNRAYEQYF.

The genes are TRBV6-6 and TRBJ2-6; D is perhaps TRBD2 (5 bases). V lost 6 bases, J lost 0 bases, and 12 bases lay in between. This CDR3 spans 16 amino acids. Germline V lookup: CDR1 MNHNY, CDR2 SVGAGI (reference sequence). The CDR3 loop is CASSEGPSSGANVLTF. Written as DNA, the CDR3 is TGTGCCAGCAGCGAGGGCCCGAGCTCTGGGGCCAACGTCCTGACTTTC.

The chain combines TRBV7-3 with TRBJ1-1, with 8 bases lining up with TRBD1. This CDR3 region has 14 residues. Germline CDR1 reads SGHTA; CDR2 reads FQGTGA. V was pared by 5 bases and J by 3 bases, with 5 bases of the junction left unmatched. The CDR3 DNA sequence: TGTGCCAGCAGCGTTACAGGGGGGGACACTGAAGCTTTCTTT. Amino acid sequence: CASSVTGGDTEAFF.

This chain links TRBV19 with TRBJ1-2; possibly TRBD1 for D (6 bases). V was cut by 5 bases and J by 4 bases, with 17 bases left in between. Germline V lookup: CDR1 LNHDA, CDR2 SQIVND (reference sequence). This CDR3 is built from 15 residues. The chain's CDR3 is CASSHQGDIGYGYTF. The CDR3 DNA reads as TGTGCCAGTAGTCACCAAGGGGACATCGGCTATGGCTACACCTTC.

CDR3 coding DNA: TGTGCCAGCACCTCTAGCCCCGGTTCCGGTACAGGGGAGGTCGGGGAGCTGTTTTTT. Translation gives CASTSSPGSGTGEVGELFF. The rearrangement uses TRBV9 and TRBJ2-2; D is possibly TRBD1 (7 bases). The CDR3 is 19 amino acids. Looked up from germline, CDR1 is SGDLS and CDR2 is YYNGEE. V lost 6 bases and J lost 7, with 31 bases in between.

The chain recombines TRBV6-5 with TRBJ1-5; D is undetermined. From germline, CDR1 is MNHEY and CDR2 SVGAGI. V shed 5 bases and J shed 4 bases, with 12 bases lying between them. The CDR3 covers 14 residues. The CDR3 loop reads CASSPGPGNQPQHF. The CDR3 DNA follows: TGTGCCAGCAGTCCTGGACCGGGAAATCAGCCCCAGCATTTT.

This chain uses TRBV19 with TRBJ1-2; D is unclear. Germline CDR1 and CDR2: LNHDA and SQIVND (reference sequence). Trimming removed 3 bases at V and 2 bases at J, with 16 bases between. The CDR3 runs to 16 residues. The DNA of the CDR3 is TGTGCCAGTAGTATCCTAAATCGTGATGAGAACTATGGCTACACCTTC. Translated: CASSILNRDENYGYTF.

The chain links TRBV11-1 to TRBJ2-3, with 10 positions matching TRBD1. Trimming removed 0 bases from V and 6 bases from J; junction bases left unmatched: 6. This CDR3 comprises 16 residues. The germline CDR1 and CDR2 sequences are SGHAT and FQDESV (reference sequence). The CDR3 loop reads CASSLALGQGLDTQYF. In DNA form, the CDR3 reads TGTGCCAGCAGCTTAGCGTTGGGACAGGGGTTGGATACGCAGTATTTT.

The rearrangement uses TRBV30 and TRBJ2-6, with D maybe TRBD1 (6 bases). Germline CDR1 is GTSNPN and CDR2 is SVGIG (reference sequence). The V and J ends lost 2 bases and 1 base respectively, with 9 bases between them. The CDR3 extends over 15 amino acids. The CDR3 loop is CAWSPGVSGANVLTF. DNA for the CDR3: TGTGCCTGGAGTCCAGGGGTTTCTGGGGCCAACGTCCTGACTTTC.